The 15 T cell receptor beta chains below come from one sample, sequenced in a study of monozygotic twins with inflammatory bowel disease. Using the 5' RACE reads, TCRdb records one entry per CDR3 protein without DNA. The sample has more than 300,000 distinct CDR3 sequences, and its top ten clones hold 2% to 3%. The sequenced sample was blood. Receptors were obtained from a human donor with ulcerative colitis or Crohn's disease, or a healthy co-twin of an affected twin (not recorded which).

The rearrangement uses TRBV19 and TRBJ2-7; TCRdb names TRBD1, which stays unverified in the absence of DNA. Germline V gene lookup returns CDR1 LNHDA and CDR2 SQIVND (reference sequence). The CDR3 spans 17 residues. CDR3 sequence: CASSTLSSETAAYEQYF.

The gene calls are TRBV20-1 and TRBJ2-7; checking the TCRdb D call of TRBD2 is not possible without DNA. The CDR3 contains 12 residues. CDR1 and CDR2 (germline): DFQATT, SNEGSKA (reference sequence). CDR3 protein: CSARTKPYEQYF.

The chain carries TRBV7-2 and TRBJ2-7; the TCRdb call, TRBD1, lacks DNA for checking. Germline CDR1 SGHTA, CDR2 FQGNSA. CDR3 length: 14 residues. This CDR3 reads CASSLWAGSYEQYF.

Here the CDR3 reads CASSIGGGAADTQYF. This sequence joins TRBV5-4 and TRBJ2-3; TCRdb calls TRBD1, which cannot be checked without DNA. CDR1 is SGHNT and CDR2 is YYREEE in the germline V gene (reference sequence). There are 15 residues in the CDR3.

The rearrangement uses TRBV5-4 and TRBJ2-5; there is no DNA to check the TCRdb D call of TRBD1. This CDR3 contains 16 residues. Germline V gene lookup returns CDR1 SGHNT and CDR2 YYREEE (reference sequence). CDR3 loop: CASSSRDSYSEETQYF.

J is TRBJ2-1 and V is TRBV5-6; no DNA is available, so the TRBD1 call from TCRdb remains unchecked. The CDR3 consists of 12 residues. Germline lookup yields CDR1 SGHDT and CDR2 YYEEEE. CDR3 residues: CASSPGPNEQFF. Combining the CDR3 with reference TRBV5-6 and TRBJ2-1 gives the whole variable domain DAGVTQSPTHLIKTRGQQVTLRCSPKSGHDTVSWYQQALGQGPQFIFQYYEEEERQRGNFPDRFSGHQFPNYSSELNVNALLLGDSALYLCASSPGPNEQFFGPGTRLTVL.

The chain uses TRBV13 and TRBJ2-3; TCRdb's D gene call, TRBD2, goes unchecked for lack of DNA. The CDR3 has 14 amino acids. From germline, CDR1 is PRHDT and CDR2 FYEKMQ (reference sequence). The CDR3 loop reads CASSAGLRTDTQYF.

The chain employs TRBV5-1 and TRBJ2-2. The germline CDR1 and CDR2 sequences are SGHRS and YFSETQ. CDR3 length equals 16 residues. The CDR3 loop reads CASSLATAANTGELFF.

V gene TRBV21-1 combines with J gene TRBJ2-5; TCRdb picks TRBD1, but there is no DNA to check that call. TRBV21-1 represents a pseudogene. There are 16 residues in the CDR3. The CDR3 sequence is CASSKGDIGGAETQYF.

The chain combines TRBV25-1 with TRBJ2-7; TCRdb lists TRBD2, though no DNA is available to test this call. Germline CDR1 and CDR2: MGHDK and SYGVNS. This CDR3 contains 15 residues. The CDR3: CASRAAWDLPYEQYF.

The chain links TRBV27 to TRBJ2-3; there is no DNA to check the TCRdb D call of TRBD1. This CDR3 spans 18 amino acids. Germline CDR1 is MNHEY and CDR2 is SMNVEV (reference sequence). The chain's CDR3 is CASSFSGRGGRGADTQYF.

This chain links TRBV5-1 with TRBJ2-1; no DNA is available, so the TRBD1 call from TCRdb remains unchecked. Looked up from germline, CDR1 is SGHRS and CDR2 is YFSETQ. The CDR3 spans 18 residues. CDR3 residues: CASSTPRGGEDPYNEQFF.

The gene calls are TRBV28 and TRBJ2-3; TCRdb lists TRBD1, though no DNA is available to test this call. Germline V lookup: CDR1 MDHEN, CDR2 SYDVKM. The CDR3 covers 17 residues. CDR3 region: CASPPFTTGPSTDTQYF.

This sequence joins TRBV7-2 and TRBJ2-7; the D call from TCRdb, TRBD1, cannot be confirmed without DNA. CDR3 size: 15 residues. CDR1 and CDR2 (germline): SGHTA, FQGNSA. The CDR3 protein is CASSLGLGGSAEQYF.

This chain links TRBV5-1 with TRBJ1-2; TCRdb outputs TRBD1, but without DNA this stays unchecked. The CDR3 totals 14 residues. The germline V gene has CDR1 SGHRS and CDR2 YFSETQ. This chain's CDR3 is CASSPPGGQYGYTF.